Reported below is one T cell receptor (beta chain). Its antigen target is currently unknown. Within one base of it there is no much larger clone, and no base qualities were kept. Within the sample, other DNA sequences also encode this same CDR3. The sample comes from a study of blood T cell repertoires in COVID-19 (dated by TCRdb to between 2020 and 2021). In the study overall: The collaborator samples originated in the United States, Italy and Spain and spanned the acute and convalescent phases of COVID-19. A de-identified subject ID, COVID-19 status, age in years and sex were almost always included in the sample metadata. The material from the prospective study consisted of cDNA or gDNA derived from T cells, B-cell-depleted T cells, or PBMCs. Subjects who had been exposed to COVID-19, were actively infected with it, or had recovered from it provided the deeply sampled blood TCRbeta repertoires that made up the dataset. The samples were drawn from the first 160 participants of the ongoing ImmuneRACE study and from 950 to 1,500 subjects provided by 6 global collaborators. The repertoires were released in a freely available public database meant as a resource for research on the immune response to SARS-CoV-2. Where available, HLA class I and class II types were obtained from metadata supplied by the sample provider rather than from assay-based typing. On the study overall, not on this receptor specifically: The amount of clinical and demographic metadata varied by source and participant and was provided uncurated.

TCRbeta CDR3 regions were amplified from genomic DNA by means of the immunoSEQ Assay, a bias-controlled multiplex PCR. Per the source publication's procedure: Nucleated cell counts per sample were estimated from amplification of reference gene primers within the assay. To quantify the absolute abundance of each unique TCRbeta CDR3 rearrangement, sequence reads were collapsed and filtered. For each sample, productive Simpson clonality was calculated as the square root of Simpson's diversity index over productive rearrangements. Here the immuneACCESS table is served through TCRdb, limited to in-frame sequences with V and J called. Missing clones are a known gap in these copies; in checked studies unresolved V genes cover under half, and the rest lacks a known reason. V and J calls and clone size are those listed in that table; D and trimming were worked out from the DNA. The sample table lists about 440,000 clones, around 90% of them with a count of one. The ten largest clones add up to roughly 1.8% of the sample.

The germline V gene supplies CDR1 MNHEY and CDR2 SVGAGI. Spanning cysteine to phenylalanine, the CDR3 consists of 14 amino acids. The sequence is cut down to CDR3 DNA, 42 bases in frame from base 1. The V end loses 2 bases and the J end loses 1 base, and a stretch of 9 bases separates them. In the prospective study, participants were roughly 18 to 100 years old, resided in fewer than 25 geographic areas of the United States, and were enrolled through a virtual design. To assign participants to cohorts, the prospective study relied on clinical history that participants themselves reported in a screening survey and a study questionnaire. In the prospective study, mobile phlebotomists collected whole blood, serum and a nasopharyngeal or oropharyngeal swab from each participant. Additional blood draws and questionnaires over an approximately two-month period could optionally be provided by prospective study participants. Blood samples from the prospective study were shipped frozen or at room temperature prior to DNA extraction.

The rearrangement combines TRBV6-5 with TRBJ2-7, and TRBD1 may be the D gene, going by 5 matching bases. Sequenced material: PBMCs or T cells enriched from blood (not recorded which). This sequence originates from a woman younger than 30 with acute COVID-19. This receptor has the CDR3 CASSYGQGSYEQYF. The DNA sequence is TGTGCCAGCAGTTACGGGCAGGGTTCCTACGAGCAGTACTTC.